This TCR beta chain appears in the sequencing data of a study of beta chain features in type 1 diabetes. Study-level results: All four CD4+ subsets of Type 1 diabetes patients contained TCRB CDR3s that were moderately but significantly shorter.

Turning to this clone: The antigen is not known.

As every portion of the isolated RNA was reverse transcribed, the sequencing read expressed TCRB transcripts. TCRdb's table, derived via immunoSEQ multiplex PCR, lists solely in-frame clones and lacks some. Of 250,000 to 300,000 clones listed, 13% to 15% are singletons. Source material: naive CD4+ T cells from blood. The source is a man aged 25-45 years with type 1 diabetes.

In DNA form, the CDR3 reads TGTGCCAGCAGTCCCGGACATACCGAAGCTTTCTTT. This translates into CASSPGHTEAFF. The rearrangement joins TRBV28 to TRBJ1-1, with TRBD1 as a possible D gene (5 bases). This CDR3 has 12 amino acids. V was trimmed by 5 bases and J by 8 bases, leaving 12 bases between them. Germline assignment: CDR1 MDHEN and CDR2 SYDVKM.